This is a list of T cell receptor beta chains from one sample in a study of cytomegalovirus exposure and HLA in healthy donors. Profiled with immunoSEQ multiplex PCR; TCRdb holds only in-frame clones, not every one. The repertoire holds about 160,000 clones, roughly nine tenths seen once, with approximately 10% in the top ten. The sample consisted of PBMCs. Receptor source: a woman aged 18-29 years in good health and CMV-seropositive. Both conserved end residues are part of each CDR3. The order of the fields is clone size, V gene, J gene, D gene, CDR3 DNA, CDR3 protein. The D gene is left open where the match is weak. A clone size is listed for some rows: how often the clone was seen (once, few, many), or a class if it is expanded.

.	TRBV6-5	TRBJ1-3	.	TGTGCCAGCAGTGGACAGTTAGCCGGAAACACCATATATTTT	CASSGQLAGNTIYF
.	TRBV6-1	TRBJ2-1	.	TGTGCCAGCAGTGCCCGGACAGAGAACTTCTGGGAGCAGTTCTTC	CASSARTENFWEQFF
.	TRBV6-6	TRBJ1-1	TRBD1	TGTGCCGCAGTTCCTGGGACAGCCAACACTGAAGCTTTCTTT	CAAVPGTANTEAFF
.	TRBV28	TRBJ2-1	.	TGTGCCAGCATAGGGGCTAGCTCCTACAATGAGCAGTTCTTC	CASIGASSYNEQFF
.	TRBV30	TRBJ2-7	.	TGTGCCGGGAGGGGGCAGGGGTACGAGCAGTACTTC	CAGRGQGYEQYF
.	TRBV4-2	TRBJ2-7	TRBD2	TGTGCCAGCAGCCAAGAGGGGACTAGCGAAATCTACGAGCAGTACTTC	CASSQEGTSEIYEQYF
.	TRBV7-2	TRBJ2-3	TRBD2	TGTGCCAGCAGCAGGGACTACCTTAGCACAGATACGCAGTATTTT	CASSRDYLSTDTQYF
.	TRBV19	TRBJ2-7	TRBD2	TGTGCCAGTAGTGTGTGGGGGACTAGCGGGAGGATCGACGAGCAGTACTTC	CASSVWGTSGRIDEQYF
.	TRBV4-1	TRBJ2-7	TRBD2	TGCGCCAGCAGCCTATTCCAGGCACGGAAGGGGCTAGCGGGAGTCTACGAGCAGTACTTC	CASSLFQARKGLAGVYEQYF
.	TRBV19	TRBJ2-7	TRBD1	TGTGCCAGTAGGGGTCCCGGGACAGGGGTGCAGTACTTC	CASRGPGTGVQYF
.	TRBV10-3	TRBJ2-7	.	TGTGCCATCAGTGAGTCTGGACAGCGCAGGGTCGAGCAGTACTTC	CAISESGQRRVEQYF
.	TRBV5-1	TRBJ2-7	TRBD2	TGCGCCAGCAGCTTAGCTAGCGGGATTTCCTACGAGCAGTACTTC	CASSLASGISYEQYF
.	TRBV11-3	TRBJ2-2	TRBD2	TGTGCCAGCAGCCCGGGCGGGAGGGCCCCGAACACCGGGGAGCTGTTTTTT	CASSPGGRAPNTGELFF
once	TRBV5-1	TRBJ2-1	TRBD2	TGCGCCAGCAGCCCGAGGGGATCCTCTAGCGGGAGTATGAATGAGCAGTTCTTC	CASSPRGSSSGSMNEQFF
once	TRBV7-2	TRBJ2-4	.	TGTGCCAGCAGGGGGGCCTCTTTAGCCAAAAACATTCAGTACTTC	CASRGASLAKNIQYF
.	TRBV7-6	TRBJ2-5	TRBD2	TGTGCCAGCAGCTCGGGGGGTTCCGTGGAGACCCAGTACTTC	CASSSGGSVETQYF
few	TRBV6-6	TRBJ1-5	TRBD1	TGTGCCAGCAAGGTCACAGGGGGCGGTAATCAGCCCCAGCATTTT	CASKVTGGGNQPQHF
.	TRBV7-2	TRBJ1-1	TRBD1	TGTGCCAGCAGCTTATGGTGGGACAGGGAGGGGAGGAACACTGAAGCTTTCTTT	CASSLWWDREGRNTEAFF
.	TRBV12-2	TRBJ1-1	.	TGTGCAAGTCGCTTAGCCCAGGGGATGAACACTGAAGCTTTCTTT	CASRLAQGMNTEAFF
.	TRBV5-1	TRBJ2-1	TRBD2	TGCGCCAGCAGCTTGGGACTAGCGGGAGGCTTCAATGAGCAGTTCTTC	CASSLGLAGGFNEQFF
once	TRBV5-6	TRBJ1-2	.	TGTGCCAGCAGCTTCAGGGAAAACTATGGCTACACCTTC	CASSFRENYGYTF
.	TRBV15	TRBJ2-1	TRBD2	TGTGCCTCCAATCAATACCTGGGGACTAGCTTGTTCTTC	CASNQYLGTSLFF
.	TRBV4-3	TRBJ2-1	.	TGCGCCAGCAGCCCCAAAAGGGAAGGGGGTGTAACGGTAGAAGTAAATGAGCAGTTCTTC	CASSPKREGGVTVEVNEQFF
.	TRBV5-6	TRBJ1-2	TRBD1	TGTGCCAGCAGTCCCGGGACAGGGGTAATGGAAAGAGGCTACACCTTC	CASSPGTGVMERGYTF
.	TRBV7-6	TRBJ2-1	TRBD2	TGTGCCAGCAGACCGGGACTAGCGGGAGGGCCAGGTAATGAGCAGTTCTTC	CASRPGLAGGPGNEQFF
.	TRBV5-3	TRBJ1-1	TRBD1	TGTGCCAGAACCACACTTCAGGGGGAAAGAAACACTGAAGCTTTCTTT	CARTTLQGERNTEAFF
.	TRBV4-2	TRBJ2-7	TRBD2	TGTGCCAGCAGCCAAGATCGAAGTAGCGGGAGCTACGAGCAGTACTTC	CASSQDRSSGSYEQYF
.	TRBV4-1	TRBJ1-5	.	TGCGCCAGCAGCCAAGATGCCTCCGGAGCGGCAAATCAGCCCCAGCATTTT	CASSQDASGAANQPQHF
.	TRBV21-1	TRBJ2-7	.	TGTGCCAGCAGCAAAGAAGGTAGCGGGGGTTACGAGCAGTACTTC	CASSKEGSGGYEQYF
.	TRBV5-6	TRBJ1-1	.	TGTGCCAGCAGCTGGACGGACAGTCTAGCTTTCTTT	CASSWTDSLAFF
.	TRBV6-5	TRBJ1-5	.	TGTGCCAGCAGTTACTCCAGGTATAGCAATCAGCCCCAGCATTTT	CASSYSRYSNQPQHF